These 21 T cell receptor beta chains were all obtained from the same sample, sequenced in a study of T cells in Graves' hyperthyroidism and ophthalmopathy (dated by TCRdb to the late 2010s). The library was made by multiplex PCR. Instrument used: Illumina HiSeq 2000. The TCR beta CDR3 regions were amplified from RNA transcripts. For the first round of RT-PCR on the TCR CDR3, the HTBI primer set was used together with the Qiagen OneStep RT-PCR kit. TCRdb applied fastp at Q25 and MiXCR to the public reads, then kept only in-frame beta chains. Identical CDR3 protein sequences are pooled into one entry, listed with their most common genes and DNA. The sample profile shows 350,000 to 400,000 distinct CDR3 sequences; about a fifth of them were found once. The top ten clonotypes cover 3.7% of the sample. The sample consisted of blood. These receptor sequences come from a young woman with Graves' hyperthyroidism.

Ten or more counts support this clonotype. The chain has TRBV12-3 or TRBV12-4 and TRBJ2-4, with unresolved D. The CDR3 sequence is 11 residues long. Trimming took off 2 bases at V and 6 bases at J, with 2 bases between the two ends. The CDR3 sequence is CASSLRNIQYF. The DNA of the CDR3 is TGTGCCAGCAGTTTACGAAACATTCAGTACTTC.

This clonotype was counted at least ten times. The chain combines TRBV25-1 with TRBJ1-1, with TRBD1 as a possible D gene (6 bases). The CDR3 has 10 amino acids. Trimming took off 7 bases at V and 8 bases at J, with 8 bases between the two ends. The germline gives CDR1 MGHDK, CDR2 SYGVNS. The CDR3 DNA is TGTGCCAGCAAGGACAGCGAAGCTTTCTTT. Amino acid sequence: CASKDSEAFF.

The chain recombines TRBV30 with TRBJ1-3, with D hard to call. Germline lookup yields CDR1 GTSNPN and CDR2 SVGIG (reference sequence). The CDR3 is made up of 16 amino acids. Trimming took off 1 base at V and 0 bases at J, with 13 bases between the two ends. The CDR3 region is CAWSAKGPHSGNTIYF. DNA for the CDR3: TGTGCCTGGAGTGCGAAAGGCCCGCACTCTGGAAACACCATATATTTT.

In this sample, this clonotype turned up many times. The V and J genes are TRBV6-5 and TRBJ2-2; TRBD1 might be the D (5 bases). This CDR3 has 13 amino acids. Per the germline V gene, CDR1 is MNHEY and CDR2 is SVGAGI. Trimming cost V 6 bases and J 6 bases, with 11 bases left between them. CDR3 residues: CASRQGLSGELFF. CDR3 coding DNA: TGTGCCAGCAGGCAGGGATTATCCGGGGAGCTGTTTTTT.

V is TRBV6-2 or TRBV6-3 and J is TRBJ2-7; no definite D call. The germline CDR1 and CDR2 sequences are MNHEY and SVGEGT. The CDR3 covers 14 residues. Deletions cut 2 bases from V and 2 bases from J, with 10 bases between. The CDR3 sequence is CASSYVLLAYEQYF. In DNA, the CDR3 is TGTGCCAGCAGTTACGTCCTTTTAGCCTACGAGCAGTACTTC.

This clonotype has a count of ten or more. This CDR3 is CASSYRGVGYEQYF. The CDR3 DNA reads as TGTGCCAGCAGTTACCGGGGGGTCGGGTACGAGCAGTACTTC. V is TRBV6-5 and J is TRBJ2-7, with TRBD2 matching 7 bases. The CDR3 covers 14 residues. Per germline, CDR1 MNHEY and CDR2 SVGAGI. V lost 2 bases and J lost 4; bases outside the gene matches: 5.

This clonotype was recorded at least ten times. The chain carries TRBV7-3 and TRBJ2-5; 13 positions match TRBD2. Per germline, CDR1 SGHTA and CDR2 FQGTGA. The CDR3 sequence is 16 residues long. The J segment lost 5 bases and the V segment lost 5 bases, leaving 8 bases of the junction unmatched. CDR3 in amino acids: CASSLELAGGLETQYF. The CDR3 DNA reads as TGTGCCAGCAGCCTGGAACTAGCGGGGGGGCTGGAGACCCAGTACTTC.

The chain employs TRBV6-2 or TRBV6-3 and TRBJ1-1; D is perhaps TRBD1 (6 bases). Trimming stripped 7 bases from V and 11 bases from J, with 26 bases between. Germline assignment: CDR1 MNHEY and CDR2 SVGEGT. The CDR3 is 15 amino acids. CDR3 loop: CASTSPITGSRPAFF. CDR3 bases: TGTGCCAGCACCAGCCCCATCACAGGGTCCCGGCCGGCTTTCTTT.

There are many counts of this clonotype. This rearrangement joins TRBV4-1 to TRBJ2-5; D might be TRBD2 (6 bases). The V end was cut by 4 bases, the J end by 8 bases, with 14 bases between. There are 13 residues in the CDR3. Germline V gene sequence: CDR1 MGHRA, CDR2 YSYEKL. CDR3 sequence: CASSRGAGSTQYF. DNA for the CDR3: TGCGCCAGCAGCCGAGGGGCGGGGAGCACCCAGTACTTC.

There are many counts of this clonotype. V usage is TRBV6-1 and J usage is TRBJ1-5; the D is unclear. The germline V gene has CDR1 MNHNS and CDR2 SASEGT. The CDR3 has 14 residues. V lost 6 bases to trimming and J lost 4 bases, with 13 bases between them. CDR3 amino acids: CASSSGLPNQPQHF. The CDR3 DNA reads TGTGCCAGCAGCTCAGGCCTCCCAAATCAGCCCCAGCATTTT.

This clonotype was seen at least ten times. The genes are TRBV12-3 or TRBV12-4 and TRBJ2-5, with 9 bases lining up with TRBD1. V lost 5 bases and J lost 5; bases outside the gene matches: 3. The length of the CDR3 is 13 residues. The CDR3 spells CASSNRGQETQYF. In DNA, the CDR3 is TGTGCCAGCAGTAACAGGGGGCAGGAGACCCAGTACTTC.

This clonotype was seen at least ten times. The genes are TRBV2 and TRBJ2-4; 8 bases fit TRBD1. The V and J ends lost 3 bases and 6 bases, in that order; junction bases with no gene match: 4. This CDR3 contains 14 residues. CDR1 is SNHLY and CDR2 is FYNNEI in the germline V gene. The CDR3 DNA sequence: TGTGCCAGCAGTGATGTGACAGGGGTAAACATTCAGTACTTC. Its translation: CASSDVTGVNIQYF.

Many counts were recorded for this clonotype. The V and J genes are TRBV12-3 or TRBV12-4 and TRBJ1-5; D is uncertain. The CDR3 has 12 amino acids. V lost 6 bases and J 5 bases, leaving 8 bases between the germline ends. CDR3 residues: CASSKWDQPQHF. CDR3 bases: TGTGCCAGCAGCAAGTGGGATCAGCCCCAGCATTTT.

At least ten counts were recorded for this clonotype. The CDR3 here is CSASEGGNYGYTF. CDR3 coding DNA: TGCAGTGCTAGTGAAGGGGGGAACTATGGCTACACCTTC. The chain is built from TRBV20-1 and TRBJ1-2, with D possibly TRBD1 on 6 matching bases. The CDR3 covers 13 residues. V was trimmed by 3 bases and J by 2 bases, leaving 10 bases between them. Germline values: CDR1 DFQATT, CDR2 SNEGSKA (reference sequence).

This clonotype has a count of ten or more. V usage is TRBV6-2 or TRBV6-3 and J usage is TRBJ1-5, with D perhaps TRBD1 (6 bases). V lost 6 bases and J lost 1, with 19 bases in between. Germline CDR1 and CDR2: MNHEY and SVGEGT. The CDR3 consists of 17 residues. For the CDR3, the DNA is TGTGCCAGCAGCCCTTCCCCAGTAGGGGGAAGCAATCAGCCCCAGCATTTT. Protein: CASSPSPVGGSNQPQHF.

This clonotype was detected ten times or more. This rearrangement joins TRBV6-1 to TRBJ2-7; D not certain. Trimming left V 0 bases short and J 1 base short, with 7 bases between. Germline assignment: CDR1 MNHNS and CDR2 SASEGT. The CDR3 is 14 residues long. CDR3 in DNA: TGTGCCAGCAGTGAAGCCTCGCAGTCCTACGAGCAGTACTTC. This sequence encodes CASSEASQSYEQYF.

This clonotype occurred a few times. The DNA of the CDR3 is TGTGCCAGCAGCTTAGCAGGGGGGCGCCAGCATTTT. This encodes CASSLAGGRQHF. The chain carries TRBV13 and TRBJ1-5, with 7 nucleotides matching TRBD1. The germline gives CDR1 PRHDT, CDR2 FYEKMQ (reference sequence). The CDR3 sequence is 12 residues long. V lost 1 base, J lost 12 bases, and 3 bases stayed unmatched.

This clonotype has only a few counts. The rearrangement links TRBV27 to TRBJ1-5; tentatively, D is TRBD1 (5 bases). V was cut by 4 bases and J by 5 bases, with 9 bases left in between. The CDR3 runs to 13 residues. Germline V gene lookup returns CDR1 MNHEY and CDR2 SMNVEV (reference sequence). As DNA, the CDR3 is TGTGCCAGCAGTTGGGGGTACGATCAGCCCCAGCATTTT. Translating it yields CASSWGYDQPQHF.

A single count supports this clonotype. The chain carries TRBV28 and TRBJ2-7; 12 nucleotides agree with TRBD1. Germline lookup yields CDR1 MDHEN and CDR2 SYDVKM. The CDR3 is made up of 15 amino acids. The J segment lost 4 bases and the V segment lost 3 bases, leaving 4 bases of the junction unmatched. Here the CDR3 DNA reads TGTGCCAGCAGTTTCCTGGGACAGGGGGCTTACGAGCAGTACTTC. This codes for CASSFLGQGAYEQYF.

This clonotype has ten or more counts. The chain recombines TRBV20-1 with TRBJ1-1; D may be TRBD1 (5 bases). The CDR3 extends over 16 amino acids. With 0 bases removed from V and 2 bases from J, the gap between germline ends came to 16 bases. From germline, CDR1 is DFQATT and CDR2 SNEGSKA (reference sequence). CDR3: CSAREGVNRGNTEAFF. The CDR3 DNA reads as TGCAGTGCTAGAGAGGGGGTCAATAGGGGAAACACTGAAGCTTTCTTT.

This clonotype has at least ten counts. V gene TRBV15 combines with J gene TRBJ1-2; possibly TRBD1 for D (5 bases). Germline loops: CDR1 LNHNV, CDR2 YYDKDF (reference sequence). V was trimmed by 1 base and J by 8 bases, leaving 17 bases between them. The CDR3 sequence is 15 residues long. The chain's CDR3 is CATSRALQGVGGYTF. The CDR3 coding sequence is TGTGCCACCAGCAGAGCGTTGCAGGGTGTGGGGGGCTACACCTTC.